This T cell receptor (beta chain) emerged from a study of shared clonotypes between healthy human individuals. Study summary: Participating donors consisted of two women and a few men aged 18 to 49. Study-level results: In contrast to clonotypes shared by all four donors, non-shared clonotypes had lower generation probabilities. Sharing across four donors was seen in 5% to 5.5% of naive CD4 clonotypes.

Caucasian adults residing in Nashville, Tennessee made up all the donors. The protocol was immunoSEQ multiplex PCR, while the TCRdb copy is restricted to in-frame clones and leaves out a portion. The sample has about 1.5 million clones; approximately 98% are singletons. As to this clone: Antigen: not known.

The sequencing input was naive CD4+ T cells sorted from blood. The subset denotes: CD45RA+ positively selected. This clonotype was obtained from a man aged 25-40 years in good health.

This CDR3 reads CASSQESNDQGNDSNQPQHF. The CDR3 DNA is TGTGCCAGCAGCCAAGAAAGCAATGACCAGGGGAATGATAGCAATCAGCCCCAGCATTTT. The V call is TRBV14, the J call TRBJ1-5; D is possibly TRBD1 (6 bases). Looked up from germline, CDR1 is SGHDN and CDR2 is FVKESK. V lost 0 bases to trimming and J lost 0 bases, with 21 bases between them. The CDR3 is 20 amino acids.